These 30 T cell receptor beta chains were all obtained from the same sample, sequenced in a study of Tregs in tolerant kidney transplant recipients. The method was immunoSEQ multiplex PCR; TCRdb's version includes in-frame clones alone and lacks a portion of them. The listing contains roughly 48,000 clones. Source: CD4+ T cells from blood, taken before the transplant. The receptor source for this set is a human donor who received a combined kidney and bone marrow transplant.

As regards this clone: Coverage ceases 3 residues before the CDR3 finishes, and the germline J gene fills in the end. The chain couples TRBV20-1 to TRBJ1-1, with D possibly being TRBD1 (5 bases). This CDR3 has 14 residues. CDR1 is DFQATT and CDR2 is SNEGSKA in the germline V gene (reference sequence). Trimming took off 6 bases at V and 5 bases at J, with 19 bases between the two ends. CDR3: CSADPGRGETEAFF. Partial CDR3 DNA: TGCAGTGCCGACCCCGGGAGGGGCGAAACTGAA.

Details on this clone: The read comes to an end 3 residues before the CDR3 does, leaving the germline J gene to fill in the end. The chain is built from TRBV6-2 or TRBV6-3 and TRBJ1-1; D not certain. V was trimmed by 5 bases and J by 4 bases, leaving 20 bases between them. There are 16 residues in the CDR3. The V gene's germline CDR1 is MNHEY and CDR2 SVGEGT. CDR3 DNA, as far as it was read: TGTGCCAGCAGTCAATCCCCATTGTGGAGGGTCACTGAA. Protein sequence: CASSQSPLWRVTE. From start to end, the CDR3 is CASSQSPLWRVTEAFF.

The sequenced part of the CDR3 DNA is TGTGCCAGCAGCTGGGGGCAGGAGGTTTCCTACGAG. As protein: CASSWGQEVSYE. The entire CDR3 is CASSWGQEVSYEQYF. The chain recombines TRBV7-9 with TRBJ2-7, with D possibly TRBD1 on 6 matching bases. The CDR3 goes on 3 residues after the read ends, and that part is filled in from the germline J gene. Germline CDR1 is SEHNR and CDR2 is FQNEAQ (reference sequence). This CDR3 spans 15 amino acids. V lost 4 bases, J lost 1 base, and 14 bases lay in between.

Concerning this clone: Read data end 3 residues before the CDR3 end; the end is taken from the germline J gene. The gene calls are TRBV18 and TRBJ2-3, with TRBD2 matching over 11 bases. The CDR3 spans 16 residues. J was trimmed by 4 bases and V by 2 bases; bases with no gene match: 5. Germline values: CDR1 KGHSH, CDR2 LQKENI. CDR3 bases read: TGTGCCAGCTCACCAACTAGCGGGAGCAGGTCAGATACG. As protein: CASSPTSGSRSDT. The entire CDR3 reads CASSPTSGSRSDTQYF.

To note about this clone: The sequence runs out 3 residues before the end of the CDR3; the remainder is reconstructed from the germline J gene. The chain carries TRBV5-1 and TRBJ2-7; 15 nucleotides match TRBD2. Germline V lookup: CDR1 SGHRS, CDR2 YFSETQ. The CDR3 contains 18 residues. Losses at the gene ends were 0 bases for V and 2 bases for J; bases not matched to a gene: 6. The sequenced part of the CDR3 DNA is TGCGCCAGCAGCTTGGAATGGACTAGCGGGAGGGAGACCTACGAG. Amino acids: CASSLEWTSGRETYE. The entire CDR3 protein reads CASSLEWTSGRETYEQYF.

Note on this clone: The read halts 3 residues ahead of the CDR3 end, with the missing end drawn from the germline J gene. The genes are TRBV30 and TRBJ1-4; weak D call: TRBD1 (6 bases). Trimming took 3 bases from V and 3 from J, leaving 14 bases between them. The CDR3 is 15 amino acids. CDR1 is GTSNPN and CDR2 is SVGIG in the germline V gene (reference sequence). The sequenced CDR3 bases are TGTGCCTGGAGGTACAGGGACGGAGCTAATGAAAAA. Translation: CAWRYRDGANEK. The complete CDR3 sequence is CAWRYRDGANEKLFF.

For this clone: The sequence runs out 3 residues before the end of the CDR3; the remainder is reconstructed from the germline J gene. This sequence joins TRBV5-1 and TRBJ2-3; TRBD2 aligns across 10 bases. The V gene's germline CDR1 is SGHRS and CDR2 YFSETQ. Trimming at V came to 7 bases and at J to 2 bases, leaving 7 bases not matched to a gene. The CDR3 is 15 amino acids. CDR3 bases read: TGCGCCAGCCGCCGGACTAGCGGAATCACAGATACG. It yields the protein CASRRTSGITDT. The CDR3 in full is CASRRTSGITDTQYF. Using reference TRBV5-1 and TRBJ2-3 for the parts outside the CDR3, the full variable domain is KAGVTQTPRYLIKTRGQQVTLSCSPISGHRSVSWYQQTPGQGLQFLFEYFSETQRNKGNFPGRFSGRQFSNSRSEMNVSTLELGDSALYLCASRRTSGITDTQYFGPGTRLTVL.

A note on this clone: The CDR3 is cut off 3 residues early in the read; its end comes from the germline J gene. The V gene is TRBV19, the J gene TRBJ1-1, with a possible D match to TRBD1 (6 bases). CDR1 LNHDA and CDR2 SQIVND come from the germline V gene (reference sequence). V was shortened by 7 bases and J by 1 base, with 13 bases between the two germline ends. The CDR3 sequence is 14 residues long. The CDR3 sequence: CASMEIQGNTEAFF. The covered CDR3 bases are TGTGCCAGTATGGAGATACAGGGGAACACTGAA. The full variable domain, in which reference TRBV19 and TRBJ1-1 provide the parts outside the CDR3, is DGGITQSPKYLFRKEGQNVTLSCEQNLNHDAMYWYRQDPGQGLRLIYYSQIVNDFQKGDIAEGYSVSREKKESFPLTVTSAQKNPTAFYLCASMEIQGNTEAFFGQGTRLTVV.

A remark on this clone: Coverage ceases 3 residues before the CDR3 finishes, and the germline J gene fills in the end. V and J are TRBV30 and TRBJ1-3; D unclear. Germline values: CDR1 GTSNPN, CDR2 SVGIG (reference sequence). The CDR3 sequence is 12 residues long. The sequenced part of the CDR3 DNA is TGTGCCTGGAGTGTACTCGGTGCCGCC. Translating it yields CAWSVLGAA. The complete CDR3 protein is CAWSVLGAAIYF. Drawing the rest from reference TRBV30 and TRBJ1-3, the complete variable domain is SQTIHQWPATLVQPVGSPLSLECTVEGTSNPNLYWYRQAAGRGLQLLFYSVGIGQISSEVPQNLSASRPQDRQFILSSKKLLLSDSGFYLCAWSVLGAAIYFGEGSWLTVV.

Remarks on this clone: The read ends 3 residues shy of where the CDR3 ends; the end is completed using the germline J gene. The chain links TRBV19 to TRBJ2-5; D ambiguous. Germline V gene lookup returns CDR1 LNHDA and CDR2 SQIVND (reference sequence). Trimming removed 7 bases from V and 4 bases from J, with 13 bases in between. This CDR3 has 13 amino acids. CDR3 region: CASTFTNGETQYF. The sequenced CDR3 bases are TGTGCCAGTACCTTTACTAATGGAGAGACC.

In regard to this clone: The read ends 3 residues early relative to the CDR3; the germline J gene fills the gap. The chain combines TRBV20-1 with TRBJ2-5; TRBD2 matches 15 bases. The germline CDR1 and CDR2 sequences are DFQATT and SNEGSKA (reference sequence). CDR3 length equals 12 residues. The sequenced CDR3 bases are TGCATGGGACTAGCGGGAGGAGAGACC. It specifies CMGLAGGET. The whole CDR3 reads CMGLAGGETQYF.

Frequency places this clone as medium-sized (0.01 to 0.1%). The CDR3 region is CASSFTPGDEQYF. CDR3 DNA (partial): TGTGCCAGCAGCTTTACACCAGGGGACGAG. V gene TRBV7-3 combines with J gene TRBJ2-7, with D tentatively TRBD1 (6 bases). The read ends 3 residues before the CDR3 terminus; that terminus is restored from the germline J gene. This CDR3 is 13 amino acids long. V was shortened by 3 bases and J by 5 bases, with 11 bases between the two germline ends. CDR1 is SGHTA and CDR2 is FQGTGA in the germline V gene. Supplemented by reference TRBV7-3 and TRBJ2-7, the full variable domain reads GAGVSQTPSNKVTEKGKYVELRCDPISGHTALYWYRQSLGQGPEFLIYFQGTGAADDSGLPNDRFFAVRPEGSVSTLKIQRTERGDSAVYLCASSFTPGDEQYFGPGTRLTVT.

A note on this clone: The DNA ends 3 residues before the CDR3 does, and the rest of the CDR3 is filled in from the germline J gene. The chain joins TRBV18 to TRBJ2-1, with D possibly matching TRBD1 (7 bases). CDR1 and CDR2 (germline): KGHSH, LQKENI. This CDR3 region has 18 residues. The germline V and J ends were trimmed by 2 bases and 7 bases, with 24 bases remaining between them. Incomplete CDR3 DNA: TGTGCCAGCTCACCAAACCCTAGCGAGGGGGCTCCTTTAAATGAG. It specifies CASSPNPSEGAPLNE. The CDR3 in full is CASSPNPSEGAPLNEQFF.

About this clone: The missing CDR3 end, 3 residues past where the read stops, is filled in from the germline J gene. This chain links TRBV5-4 with TRBJ2-7; 11 nucleotides agree with TRBD2. V trimming: 4 bases; J trimming: 2 bases; junction bases outside the gene matches: 5. The CDR3 contains 15 residues. Germline V gives CDR1 SGHNT, CDR2 YYREEE (reference sequence). The covered CDR3 bases are TGTGCCAGCAGCCCAGGGACTAGCGGACCCTACGAG. This codes for CASSPGTSGPYE. The complete CDR3 reads CASSPGTSGPYEQYF.

For this clone: The read ends 3 residues shy of where the CDR3 ends; the end is completed using the germline J gene. This chain links TRBV19 with TRBJ1-5; TRBD1 aligns across 11 bases. CDR3 length: 18 amino acids. J was trimmed by 4 bases and V by 4 bases; bases with no gene match: 12. Germline values: CDR1 LNHDA, CDR2 SQIVND (reference sequence). CDR3 bases read: TGTGCCAGTAGTACAGCCATTGGACAGGGGGCCATGAATCAGCCC. It encodes CASSTAIGQGAMNQP. The CDR3 in its entirety is CASSTAIGQGAMNQPQHF.

As regards this clone: The read ends 3 residues before the CDR3 terminus; that terminus is restored from the germline J gene. This rearrangement joins TRBV7-3 to TRBJ2-5; a possible D gene is TRBD1 (5 bases). This CDR3 comprises 15 residues. Per the germline V gene, CDR1 is SGHTA and CDR2 is FQGTGA. Trimming removed 5 bases at V and 1 base at J, with 14 bases between. The CDR3 sequence is CASSATGGTQETQYF. Incomplete CDR3 DNA: TGTGCCAGCAGCGCTACAGGCGGAACCCAAGAGACC. The whole variable domain, remainder taken from reference TRBV7-3 and TRBJ2-5, is GAGVSQTPSNKVTEKGKYVELRCDPISGHTALYWYRQSLGQGPEFLIYFQGTGAADDSGLPNDRFFAVRPEGSVSTLKIQRTERGDSAVYLCASSATGGTQETQYFGPGTRLLVL.

Of note for this clone: Read coverage stops 3 residues before the CDR3 terminus; the germline J gene supplies the remainder. The rearrangement joins TRBV2 to TRBJ2-2; 9 bases match TRBD1. The V and J ends lost 6 bases and 2 bases, in that order; junction bases with no gene match: 4. The CDR3 has 15 amino acids. The germline gives CDR1 SNHLY, CDR2 FYNNEI. The CDR3 loop reads CASSITGGNTGELFF. The CDR3 bases that were read are TGTGCCAGCAGCATAACAGGGGGCAACACCGGGGAG.

In regard to this clone: The read is 3 residues too short to cover the CDR3 end, so that end is filled in from the germline J gene. The chain links TRBV20-1 to TRBJ2-3; D is perhaps TRBD1 (5 bases). From germline, CDR1 is DFQATT and CDR2 SNEGSKA (reference sequence). The CDR3 length is 12 residues. The ends were cut back, 3 bases at V and 4 bases at J, with 8 bases in the middle. The DNA read from the CDR3 is TGCAGTGCTAGCCAAGGGGCAGATACG. Encoded protein: CSASQGADT. The entire CDR3 is CSASQGADTQYF.

In the case of this clone: The sequenced fragment ends 3 residues before the CDR3 boundary, so the rest is inferred from the germline J gene. The rearrangement joins TRBV7-3 to TRBJ2-4; D perhaps matches TRBD1 (7 bases). CDR3 size: 13 residues. CDR1 is SGHTA, CDR2 FQGTGA, per germline. The CDR3 loop reads CASSFGGTATQYF. The CDR3 DNA, read in part, is TGTGCCAGCAGCTTTGGGGGGACAGCAACT.

Concerning this clone: The CDR3 end lies 3 residues beyond the end of the read and is filled in from the germline J gene. The V gene is TRBV7-9, the J gene TRBJ2-3, with 7 bases aligning to TRBD1. Germline lookup yields CDR1 SEHNR and CDR2 FQNEAQ (reference sequence). The CDR3 has 15 amino acids. Trimming removed 5 bases from V and 0 bases from J; junction bases left unmatched: 5. The DNA read from the CDR3 is TGTGCCAGCAGCCAGGGGGATTCTAGCACAGATACG. It is translated as CASSQGDSSTDT. The CDR3, in full, reads CASSQGDSSTDTQYF.

As to this clone: From the germline J gene comes the end of the CDR3, since the read stops 3 residues before it. The chain carries TRBV13 and TRBJ2-3, with D uncertain. CDR3 length: 15 amino acids. V lost 0 bases and J 2 bases, leaving 9 bases between the germline ends. CDR1 and CDR2 (germline): PRHDT, FYEKMQ (reference sequence). The CDR3 reads CASSLGGYYTDTQYF. Incomplete CDR3 DNA: TGTGCCAGCAGCTTAGGAGGTTATTACACAGATACG.

As for this clone: The CDR3 extends 3 residues past the end of the read, so its final part is completed from the germline J gene. The V call is TRBV11-2, the J call TRBJ2-3; 7 bases map to TRBD2. V shed 8 bases, J shed 5 bases, and the junction held 4 bases outside the gene matches. The CDR3 extends over 12 amino acids. Germline CDR1 SGHAT, CDR2 FQNNGV. The DNA read from the CDR3 is TGTGCCAGCTCCCTAGCGGTAGATACG. Amino acid sequence: CASSLAVDT. The whole CDR3 region reads CASSLAVDTQYF.

Turning to this clone: The sequence runs out 3 residues before the end of the CDR3; the remainder is reconstructed from the germline J gene. V and J are TRBV5-1 and TRBJ2-1; 7 bases match TRBD2. The CDR3 sequence is 16 residues long. Germline lookup yields CDR1 SGHRS and CDR2 YFSETQ. V dropped 1 base and J dropped 7; count of bases not matched to a gene: 11. The CDR3 DNA, read in part, is TGCGCCAGCAGCTTGAGTTGGGGGGGGGTCGGTAATGAG. Its protein is CASSLSWGGVGNE. The CDR3 as a whole reads CASSLSWGGVGNEQFF.

As to this clone: The CDR3 end is not reached by the read, which stops 3 residues before it; the germline J gene fills it in. The chain recombines TRBV19 with TRBJ2-1, with 10 nucleotides matching TRBD2. This CDR3 spans 17 amino acids. The V gene's germline CDR1 is LNHDA and CDR2 SQIVND (reference sequence). Germline trimming cut 5 bases from V and 9 bases from J; bases unmatched to any gene: 16. The part of the CDR3 DNA that was read is TGTGCCAGTAGTCATTCAGGAGCGGGAGGGCCGAGGGGTGAG. Translated: CASSHSGAGGPRGE. The whole CDR3 protein is CASSHSGAGGPRGEQFF.

Here the CDR3 reads CASSPPSSDTQYF. CDR3 DNA (partial): TGTGCCTCCAGCCCCCCTAGCTCAGATACG. The genes are TRBV10-3 and TRBJ2-3; TRBD2 might be the D (5 bases). The read stops 3 residues short of the end of the CDR3; the missing end is completed from the germline J gene. Trimming stripped 11 bases from V and 4 bases from J, with 16 bases between. Germline V gene lookup returns CDR1 ENHRY and CDR2 SYGVKD. The CDR3 runs to 13 residues.

Comments on this clone: The CDR3 extends 3 residues past the end of the read, so its final part is completed from the germline J gene. The chain couples TRBV7-6 to TRBJ2-7; 10 bases are a match to TRBD1. Germline V gene data show CDR1 as SGHVS and CDR2 as FNYEAQ. V was pared by 4 bases and J by 5 bases, with 8 bases of the junction left unmatched. This CDR3 comprises 15 residues. CDR3 amino acids: CASSSGRTGGHEQYF. The sequenced part of the CDR3 DNA is TGTGCCAGCAGCTCAGGGCGGACAGGGGGTCACGAG.

With respect to this clone: The sequenced fragment ends 3 residues before the CDR3 boundary, so the rest is inferred from the germline J gene. V and J are TRBV30 and TRBJ1-1, with 7 bases lining up with TRBD1. The CDR3 is 13 residues long. In germline, CDR1 is GTSNPN, CDR2 SVGIG (reference sequence). Trimming removed 3 bases from V and 5 bases from J; junction bases left unmatched: 6. Here the CDR3 reads CAWRTGMITEAFF. Partial CDR3 DNA: TGTGCCTGGAGGACAGGGATGATAACTGAA.

As for this clone: The read ends 3 residues shy of where the CDR3 ends; the end is completed using the germline J gene. The rearrangement links TRBV18 to TRBJ2-3; 12 bases align to TRBD1. Germline trimming cut 3 bases from V and 2 bases from J; bases unmatched to any gene: 3. Germline CDR1 KGHSH, CDR2 LQKENI. The CDR3 totals 16 residues. The CDR3: CASSPGTGGFTDTQYF. Partial CDR3 DNA: TGTGCCAGCTCACCCGGGACAGGGGGCTTCACAGATACG. The variable domain in full, with the rest retrieved from reference TRBV18 and TRBJ2-3, is NAGVMQNPRHLVRRRGQEARLRCSPMKGHSHVYWYRQLPEEGLKFMVYLQKENIIDESGMPKERFSAEFPKEGPSILRIQQVVRGDSAAYFCASSPGTGGFTDTQYFGPGTRLTVL.

Remarks on this clone: The read is 3 residues too short to cover the CDR3 end, so that end is filled in from the germline J gene. The chain is built from TRBV29-1 and TRBJ2-5; D is perhaps TRBD2 (6 bases). The CDR3 is made up of 12 amino acids. V lost 4 bases and J 3 bases, leaving 9 bases between the germline ends. CDR1 is SQVTM and CDR2 is ANQGSEA in the germline V gene. The CDR3 bases that were read are TGCAGCGTTGCGGGCGGGGAAGAGACC. This translates into CSVAGGEET. The full CDR3 sequence reads CSVAGGEETQYF.

Note on this clone: The read stops 3 residues short of the end of the CDR3; the missing end is completed from the germline J gene. This chain connects TRBV6-1 to TRBJ2-1; D is unresolved. The CDR3 runs 12 residues. The germline gives CDR1 MNHNS, CDR2 SASEGT. V dropped 2 bases and J dropped 6 bases, with 5 bases sitting between them. This chain's CDR3 is CASSERVNEQFF. The CDR3 bases that were read are TGTGCCAGCAGTGAAAGGGTCAATGAG.